The rows below give T cell receptor beta chains drawn from one sample of a study of T-cell memory formation after mild COVID-19. TCRdb analysed the 5' RACE reads with MiXCR anew, one entry per CDR3 protein. The profile covers around 310,000 distinct CDR3 sequences, with 13% to 15% appearing a single time and around 20% taken by the ten largest. Sequencing used PBMCs or a T cell subset sorted from them (not recorded which). The receptor source for this set is a man younger than 35 who had mild COVID-19 (a few samples of this study predate the infection). Cell type and time point are not known. Each CDR3 is given with its conserved first and last residue. Each record gives: clone size, D gene, V gene, J gene, CDR3 protein, CDR3 DNA. The D gene is left open where the match is weak. Not all rows give a size; the values are once, few, many and, for expanded clones, a class.

NA,NA,TRBV29-1,TRBJ2-2,CSVSSLFRTGELFF,TGCAGCGTTTCATCCCTTTTTAGAACCGGGGAGCTGTTTTTT
NA,NA,TRBV11-2,TRBJ1-6,CASRPRGGYNSPLHF,TGTGCCAGCAGACCACGAGGGGGCTATAATTCACCCCTCCACTTT
few,TRBD2,TRBV27,TRBJ2-2,CASSPTTTSGANTGELFF,TGTGCCAGCAGCCCAACGACGACTAGCGGGGCGAACACCGGGGAGCTGTTTTTT
few,NA,TRBV4-1,TRBJ2-1,CASSQEDRHNEQFF,TGCGCCAGCAGCCAAGAGGACAGACACAATGAGCAGTTCTTC
NA,TRBD1,TRBV4-3,TRBJ2-3,CASSQGVGWDSRTDTQYF,TGCGCCAGCAGCCAAGGGGTAGGGTGGGACAGCCGCACAGATACGCAGTATTTT
NA,NA,TRBV4-3,TRBJ1-1,CASSQVPHGVPTTEAFF,TGCGCCAGCAGCCAAGTGCCCCACGGGGTACCAACAACTGAAGCTTTCTTT
many,NA,TRBV27,TRBJ2-7,CASSATQGSYEQYF,TGTGCCAGCAGTGCGACACAGGGCTCCTACGAGCAGTACTTC
NA,NA,TRBV12-3/TRBV12-4,TRBJ1-2,CASRSRERYGYTF,TGTGCCAGCAGATCTAGGGAAAGATATGGCTACACCTTC
NA,TRBD1,TRBV7-2,TRBJ1-1,CASSLERTGWNTEAFF,TGTGCCAGCAGCTTAGAGCGGACAGGGTGGAACACTGAAGCTTTCTTT
NA,TRBD1,TRBV12-3/TRBV12-4,TRBJ2-1,CASSRPGTGVDEQFF,TGTGCCAGCTCCCGCCCCGGGACAGGGGTGGATGAGCAGTTCTTC
few,NA,TRBV18,TRBJ1-1,CASSPPGTANTEAFF,TGTGCCAGCTCACCACCCGGGACGGCGAACACTGAAGCTTTCTTT
few,TRBD1,TRBV12-3/TRBV12-4,TRBJ2-4,CASRRTGRNIQYF,TGTGCCAGCAGACGGACAGGGAGGAACATTCAGTACTTC
many,NA,TRBV5-5,TRBJ2-1,CASSYRNEQFF,TGTGCCAGCAGCTATCGCAATGAGCAGTTCTTC
few,NA,TRBV4-1,TRBJ1-1,CASSQFGAGPNTEAFF,TGCGCCAGCAGCCAGTTTGGGGCAGGGCCGAACACTGAAGCTTTCTTT
NA,NA,TRBV6-2/TRBV6-3,TRBJ2-2,CASRRQFTGELFF,TGTGCCAGCAGGAGACAGTTCACCGGGGAGCTGTTTTTT
many,TRBD1,TRBV5-1,TRBJ2-5,CASSPRPGTEETQYF,TGCGCCAGCAGCCCACGACCCGGGACAGAAGAGACCCAGTACTTC
NA,TRBD1,TRBV7-9,TRBJ2-1,CASSLRTDRDEQFF,TGTGCCAGCAGCTTACGAACCGACAGGGATGAGCAGTTCTTC
few,TRBD2,TRBV4-1,TRBJ2-3,CASSPVGGADTQYF,TGCGCCAGCAGCCCAGTCGGGGGGGCAGATACGCAGTATTTT
NA,NA,TRBV12-5,TRBJ2-1,CASGLVTWGTHNNEQFF,TGTGCTAGTGGTTTGGTAACGTGGGGCACCCACAACAATGAGCAGTTCTTC
NA,NA,TRBV5-5,TRBJ1-1,CASSLRYRELAEAFF,TGTGCCAGCAGCTTGCGATACAGGGAGTTGGCTGAAGCTTTCTTT
NA,NA,TRBV6-5,TRBJ2-5,CASSYSNGFQETQYF,TGTGCCAGCAGTTACTCGAATGGTTTCCAAGAGACCCAGTACTTC
few,TRBD2,TRBV4-1,TRBJ2-5,CASSLTGTRGETQYF,TGCGCCAGCAGCCTCACCGGGACTAGAGGAGAGACCCAGTACTTC
few,NA,TRBV20-1,TRBJ2-1,CSARDLLYNEQFF,TGCAGTGCCAGGGACTTGTTATACAATGAGCAGTTCTTC
many,TRBD2,TRBV3-1,TRBJ2-1,CASSPRIGGVLTNEQFF,TGTGCCAGCAGCCCCCGGATCGGGGGGGTCCTCACGAATGAGCAGTTCTTC
few,NA,TRBV10-3,TRBJ1-3,CAIRRAGTSGNTIYF,TGTGCCATCAGGAGGGCCGGGACCTCTGGAAACACCATATATTTT
few,NA,TRBV5-5,TRBJ1-1,CASSLRRVSEAFF,TGTGCCAGCAGCTTGCGAAGGGTCTCGGAAGCTTTCTTT
NA,TRBD1,TRBV7-2,TRBJ2-5,CASSPRQGAGTQYF,TGTGCCAGCAGCCCAAGACAGGGTGCGGGGACCCAGTACTTC
few,TRBD1,TRBV29-1,TRBJ1-2,CSVGHGTAHYGYTF,TGCAGCGTTGGTCATGGGACAGCTCACTATGGCTACACCTTC
few,NA,TRBV5-1,TRBJ1-4,CASSLTGGEKLFF,TGCGCCAGCAGCTTGACAGGAGGTGAAAAACTGTTTTTT
NA,NA,TRBV5-1,TRBJ2-2,CASASSGWALEGELFF,TGCGCCAGCGCCTCCAGCGGGTGGGCTTTGGAAGGGGAGCTGTTTTTT
few,NA,TRBV20-1,TRBJ2-5,CSARDGSLYQETQYF,TGCAGTGCTAGAGACGGCAGCTTGTACCAAGAGACCCAGTACTTC
few,NA,TRBV7-7,TRBJ2-3,CASSPHSGDTQYF,TGTGCTAGCAGCCCCCACAGCGGGGATACGCAGTATTTT
NA,TRBD1,TRBV20-1,TRBJ2-3,CSADRASTDTQYF,TGCAGTGCTGACAGGGCCTCAACAGATACGCAGTATTTT
few,TRBD2,TRBV10-3,TRBJ2-1,CATSPERGFYNEQFF,TGTGCCACCTCTCCAGAGCGGGGGTTCTACAATGAGCAGTTCTTC
few,TRBD2,TRBV2,TRBJ2-6,CASRSTSASSGGYSGANVLTF,TGTGCCAGCAGATCCACATCCGCGTCTAGCGGGGGCTACTCTGGGGCCAACGTCCTGACTTTC
many,NA,TRBV7-8,TRBJ1-6,CASSTTTRDSTYNSPLHF,TGTGCCAGCAGCACAACTACCCGGGACTCCACCTATAATTCACCCCTCCACTTT
NA,NA,TRBV29-1,TRBJ2-1,CSVGRLAGALRGYNEQFF,TGCAGCGTTGGGAGGCTGGCGGGGGCCCTCCGGGGCTACAATGAGCAGTTCTTC
few,TRBD2,TRBV20-1,TRBJ2-5,CSARDPWRGGQETQYF,TGCAGTGCTAGAGATCCGTGGCGGGGGGGCCAAGAGACCCAGTACTTC
NA,NA,TRBV12-3/TRBV12-4,TRBJ2-2,CASSIHTGELFF,TGTGCCAGCAGTATCCACACCGGGGAGCTGTTTTTT
few,NA,TRBV7-4,TRBJ1-2,CASSLGPGEEGYTF,TGTGCCAGCAGCTTAGGGCCAGGGGAAGAGGGCTACACCTTC
few,NA,TRBV7-9,TRBJ1-6,CASSPPGHSPLHF,TGTGCCAGCAGCCCACCCGGTCATTCACCCCTCCACTTT
NA,NA,TRBV7-9,TRBJ2-1,CASSSPPSDGDNEQFF,TGTGCCAGCAGCTCCCCTCCCTCGGACGGGGACAATGAGCAGTTCTTC
many,TRBD1,TRBV5-1,TRBJ2-5,CASSLGQGETQYF,TGCGCCAGCAGCTTGGGACAGGGGGAGACCCAGTACTTC